The 20 T cell receptor beta chains given below trace back to one sample, sequenced in a study of T cells in Graves' hyperthyroidism and ophthalmopathy. There were TCR beta CDR3 regions amplified from RNA transcripts. Primed by the HTBI set, a first-round RT-PCR was run on the TCR CDR3. One entry per CDR3 protein, called by TCRdb with MiXCR from the multiplex PCR reads. This table holds about 610,000 distinct CDR3 sequences, approximately 15% found once. Sequences were obtained from blood. These receptors came from a middle-aged woman with Graves' ophthalmopathy.

This clonotype appeared a few times. J is TRBJ2-5 and V is TRBV10-3; 14 nucleotides line up with TRBD2. V shed 11 bases and J 0 bases; nucleotides not matched to a gene: 11. The CDR3 loop spans 17 amino acids. CDR1 and CDR2 from the germline V gene are ENHRY and SYGVKD. The CDR3 DNA reads as TGTGCCGTGAAGGGGACTAGCGGGGGCGAGTACCAAGAGACCCAGTACTTC. Encoded protein: CAVKGTSGGEYQETQYF.

This clonotype has a count of ten or more. The gene calls are TRBV5-1 and TRBJ2-1; the D gene could be TRBD1 or TRBD2 (5 bases each). V lost 0 bases to trimming and J lost 10 bases, with 20 bases between them. The CDR3 contains 16 residues. Looked up from germline, CDR1 is SGHRS and CDR2 is YFSETQ. DNA of the CDR3: TGCGCCAGCAGCTTGGTCCAGGGAGCGGCTTATGTGGAGCAGTTCTTC. This codes for CASSLVQGAAYVEQFF.

This clonotype was seen a few times. The gene calls are TRBV10-3 and TRBJ2-2; 7 bases agree with TRBD2. The J segment lost 3 bases and the V segment lost 6 bases, leaving 4 bases of the junction unmatched. Germline V gives CDR1 ENHRY, CDR2 SYGVKD. The CDR3 is 14 residues long. CDR3 sequence (DNA): TGTGCCATCAGGACTACTAGCGACACCGGGGAGCTGTTTTTT. It translates to CAIRTTSDTGELFF.

This clonotype was seen many times. V gene TRBV27 combines with J gene TRBJ2-1; 7 bases align to TRBD1. Germline V gives CDR1 MNHEY, CDR2 SMNVEV (reference sequence). J was trimmed by 4 bases and V by 5 bases; bases with no gene match: 8. The CDR3 spans 15 residues. Here the CDR3 reads CASSQRSTGYNEQFF. In DNA, the CDR3 is TGTGCCAGCAGTCAGAGATCGACAGGGTACAATGAGCAGTTCTTC.

The sample holds many counts of this clonotype. The CDR3 nucleotides read TGTGCCAGCAGCCCTTCAGGTCGGGGCCCCGGGGAGCTGTTTTTT. Protein product: CASSPSGRGPGELFF. This chain connects TRBV3-1 to TRBJ2-2; D tentatively fits TRBD1 or TRBD2 (5 bases each). CDR3 length: 15 residues. Germline V CDR1 and CDR2: LGHDT, YNNKEL (reference sequence). Between the trimmed V and J ends, which lost 4 bases and 6 bases, there was a span of 15 bases.

This clonotype was detected many times. This sequence joins TRBV12-3 or TRBV12-4 and TRBJ2-1, with 9 bases matching TRBD2. V trimming: 4 bases; J trimming: 5 bases; junction bases outside the gene matches: 3. CDR3 length equals 14 residues. As DNA, the CDR3 is TGTGCCAGCAGTTCAGCGGGAGGCGACAATGAGCAGTTCTTC. Translation: CASSSAGGDNEQFF.

The chain joins TRBV20-1 to TRBJ2-7; 14 bases fit TRBD2. Losses at the gene ends were 5 bases for V and 2 bases for J; bases not matched to a gene: 11. CDR1 is DFQATT, CDR2 SNEGSKA, per germline (reference sequence). The CDR3 runs to 17 residues. The CDR3: CSASSGTSGSIAYEQYF. CDR3 in DNA: TGCAGTGCTTCGTCCGGGACTAGCGGGAGTATCGCCTACGAGCAGTACTTC.

V gene TRBV7-8 combines with J gene TRBJ2-1; 9 bases fit TRBD1. Germline CDR1 reads SGHVS; CDR2 reads FQNEAQ. J lost 6 bases, V lost 1 base, and 10 bases had no gene match. The CDR3 extends over 17 amino acids. The CDR3 spells CASSLDRGLTRGNEQFF. The CDR3 coding sequence is TGTGCCAGCAGCTTAGACAGGGGGCTAACCAGGGGCAATGAGCAGTTCTTC.

A few counts support this clonotype. The V gene is TRBV6-1, the J gene TRBJ1-4, with D possibly matching TRBD1 (6 bases). Germline V gene sequence: CDR1 MNHNS, CDR2 SASEGT. The V end lost 6 bases, the J end lost 8 bases, and 19 bases lay between the germline ends. The CDR3 is 15 amino acids. The CDR3 DNA reads TGTGCCAGCAGACCCGGCGGGACACTGGTAGAAAAACTGTTTTTT. This sequence encodes CASRPGGTLVEKLFF.

This clonotype was recorded many times. The gene calls are TRBV3-1 and TRBJ2-5; D is possibly TRBD2 (5 bases). Per the germline V gene, CDR1 is LGHDT and CDR2 is YNNKEL (reference sequence). This CDR3 has 15 residues. Deletions cut 4 bases from V and 1 base from J, with 13 bases between. The CDR3 DNA is TGTGCCAGCAGCCTATCCGAAGGACTCCAAGAGACCCAGTACTTC. It yields the protein CASSLSEGLQETQYF.

This clonotype was found many times. The chain links TRBV12-3 or TRBV12-4 to TRBJ2-3, with a tentative D call TRBD1 (6 bases). CDR3 size: 15 residues. V was clipped by 6 bases and J by 3 bases, with 16 bases between them. In DNA, the CDR3 is TGTGCCAGCAGCCCGACAGGAAGGACAACAGATACGCAGTATTTT. This gives the protein CASSPTGRTTDTQYF.

The sample holds a few counts of this clonotype. The J gene is TRBJ2-1, the V gene TRBV20-1; 8 bases match TRBD1. V lost 7 bases, J lost 0 bases, and 17 bases stayed unmatched. CDR3 length: 18 amino acids. CDR1 DFQATT and CDR2 SNEGSKA come from the germline V gene (reference sequence). The CDR3 reads CSVSPVVYRGNSYNEQFF. CDR3 nucleotide sequence: TGCAGTGTATCCCCCGTCGTCTACAGGGGGAACTCCTACAATGAGCAGTTCTTC.

V usage is TRBV20-1 and J usage is TRBJ2-7, with 9 bases lining up with TRBD1. The CDR3 sequence is 14 residues long. The germline CDR1 and CDR2 sequences are DFQATT and SNEGSKA (reference sequence). V shed 0 bases and J 4 bases; nucleotides not matched to a gene: 4. The CDR3 protein is CSARERDRVYEQYF. As DNA, the CDR3 is TGCAGTGCTAGAGAAAGGGACAGGGTATACGAGCAGTACTTC.

This chain joins TRBV12-3 or TRBV12-4 and TRBJ1-4; no firm D call. This CDR3 contains 12 residues. Deletions cut 8 bases from V and 6 bases from J, with 10 bases between. The CDR3 DNA follows: TGTGCCAGCGGCAGGAGCGATGAAAAACTGTTTTTT. It is translated as CASGRSDEKLFF.

In DNA form, the CDR3 reads TGTGCCAGCAGTTACCGTTGGACAGGGTATGATAGCAATCAGCCCCAGCATTTT. Protein: CASSYRWTGYDSNQPQHF. V gene TRBV6-9 combines with J gene TRBJ1-5; 8 bases are a match to TRBD1. There are 18 residues in the CDR3. Looked up from germline, CDR1 is MNHGY and CDR2 is SVAAGI. Trimming cost V 3 bases and J 0 bases; bases outside gene matches: 10.

This clonotype has a count of ten or more. The V gene is TRBV2, the J gene TRBJ2-1; D uncertain. CDR3 length: 10 amino acids. V lost 4 bases to trimming and J lost 9 bases, with 4 bases between them. Germline CDR1 and CDR2: SNHLY and FYNNEI. The CDR3 here is CASSGREQFF. The CDR3 coding sequence is TGTGCCAGCAGTGGCCGTGAGCAGTTCTTC.

About this clonotype itself: A clone one base away is much larger, so this may be a read error. The chain has TRBV5-1 and TRBJ2-3; TRBD2 matches 12 bases. The V and J ends lost 5 bases and 4 bases, in that order; junction bases with no gene match: 2. This CDR3 has 14 residues. Germline V CDR1 and CDR2: SGHRS, YFSETQ. The CDR3, as DNA: TGCGCCAGCAGGACTAGCGGGGGACCAGATACGCAGTATTTT. Residues: CASRTSGGPDTQYF.

The J gene is TRBJ2-2, the V gene TRBV6-1, with TRBD2 identical over 16 bases. CDR1 is MNHNS, CDR2 SASEGT, per germline. This CDR3 has 16 amino acids. The trim removed 7 bases at V and 4 bases at J, leaving 3 bases unmatched. The CDR3 loop is CASMGLAGGGTGELFF. The CDR3 DNA reads TGTGCCAGCATGGGACTAGCGGGAGGGGGCACCGGGGAGCTGTTTTTT.

The J gene is TRBJ2-3, the V gene TRBV20-1, with D perhaps assigned TRBD1 or TRBD2 (5 bases each). The germline V gene has CDR1 DFQATT and CDR2 SNEGSKA (reference sequence). Trimming took 0 bases from V and 4 from J, leaving 17 bases between them. This CDR3 is built from 16 residues. The CDR3 region has the DNA TGCAGTGCTAGAGATGCTAACTCCTTGGGGGCAGATACGCAGTATTTT. This sequence encodes CSARDANSLGADTQYF.

J is TRBJ1-5 and V is TRBV28, with D possibly being TRBD1 (6 bases). This CDR3 contains 16 residues. The ends were cut back, 2 bases at V and 0 bases at J, with 11 bases in the middle. CDR1 and CDR2 from the germline V gene are MDHEN and SYDVKM. The CDR3 here is CASSLGGGDSNQPQHF. The CDR3 DNA sequence: TGTGCCAGCAGTTTAGGAGGGGGTGATAGCAATCAGCCCCAGCATTTT.